Below, 3 T cell receptor beta chains from the same sample are listed, as sequenced in a study of vaccination and CD4 T cells after COVID-19 (dated by TCRdb to between 2021 and 2023). To prepare the library, PCR was applied. Sequencing instrument: Illumina iSeq 100. At the Johns Hopkins FTIC core, DNA from the cultured CD4+ T cells underwent TCR sequencing with the Oncomine TCR Beta short-read assay. The public reads were run again by TCRdb, first through fastp at Q25 and then through MiXCR, and only productive beta chains were kept. Rows matching on CDR3 protein sequence are summarized as one entry with the most common DNA and genes. The sample table shows more than 13,000 distinct CDR3 sequences, and roughly 26% are seen once. The top ten clonotypes cover roughly a sixth of the sample. Sample treatment or condition, as interpreted from the label and publication: approximately nine-day PBMC culture with coronavirus spike peptide pools or control peptides (ViraFEST assay).

Their cognate antigens are unknown. Sample: CD4+ T cells from blood, cultured in vitro, taken after SARS-CoV-2 vaccination. The receptors stem from a human donor who had recovered from COVID-19.

This clonotype came up a few times. This sequence joins TRBV12-3 or TRBV12-4 and TRBJ2-7; the D gene is possibly TRBD2 (5 bases). Deletions cut 3 bases from V and 6 bases from J, with 15 bases between. The CDR3 consists of 14 residues. The CDR3 reads CASSFRRSSGEQYF. CDR3 nucleotide sequence: TGTGCCAGCAGTTTTAGGAGGTCTAGTGGCGAGCAGTACTTC.

There are a few counts of this clonotype. The chain uses TRBV6-2 or TRBV6-3 and TRBJ1-5; 7 nucleotides agree with TRBD1. V lost 6 bases, J lost 14 bases, and 13 bases stayed unmatched. This CDR3 contains 13 residues. CDR1 is MNHEY, CDR2 SVGEGT, per germline. The CDR3, as DNA: TGTGCCAGCAGGCCACAGGGGCCCTCTGGTGAGCATTTT. Protein product: CASRPQGPSGEHF.

The rearrangement links TRBV4-3 to TRBJ1-2; 8 bases align to TRBD1. Unmatched junction bases numbered 11, after V lost 4 bases and J lost 7 bases. CDR1 is LGHNA and CDR2 is YSLEER in the germline V gene. The CDR3 extends over 15 amino acids. The CDR3 region has the DNA TGCGCCAGCAGCCTCCAGGTAGGACAGGGACGTGGCTACACCTTC. Translating it yields CASSLQVGQGRGYTF.